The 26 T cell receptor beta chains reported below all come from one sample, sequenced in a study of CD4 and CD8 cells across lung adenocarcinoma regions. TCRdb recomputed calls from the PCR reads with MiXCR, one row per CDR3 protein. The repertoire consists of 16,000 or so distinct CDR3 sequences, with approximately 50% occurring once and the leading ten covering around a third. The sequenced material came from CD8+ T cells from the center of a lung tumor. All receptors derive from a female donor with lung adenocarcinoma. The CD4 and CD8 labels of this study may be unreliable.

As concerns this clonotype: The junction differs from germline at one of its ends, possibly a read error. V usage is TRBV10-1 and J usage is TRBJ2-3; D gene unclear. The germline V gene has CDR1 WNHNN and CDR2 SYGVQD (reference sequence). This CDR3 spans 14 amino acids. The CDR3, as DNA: TGCGCGGGCAGTGGGCATCGAGGCACAGATACGCAGTATTTC. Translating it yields CAGSGHRGTDTQYF.

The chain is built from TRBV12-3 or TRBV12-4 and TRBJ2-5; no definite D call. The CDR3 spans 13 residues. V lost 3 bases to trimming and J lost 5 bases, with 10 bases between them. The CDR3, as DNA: TGTGCCAGCAGTTTTGTCTCGGCGGAGACCCAGTACTTC. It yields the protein CASSFVSAETQYF.

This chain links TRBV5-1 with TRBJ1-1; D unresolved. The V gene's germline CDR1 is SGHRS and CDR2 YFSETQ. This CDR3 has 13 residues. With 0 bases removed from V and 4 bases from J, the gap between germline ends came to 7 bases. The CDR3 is CASSLEGSTEAFF. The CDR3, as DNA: TGCGCCAGCAGCTTGGAGGGTAGCACTGAAGCTTTCTTT.

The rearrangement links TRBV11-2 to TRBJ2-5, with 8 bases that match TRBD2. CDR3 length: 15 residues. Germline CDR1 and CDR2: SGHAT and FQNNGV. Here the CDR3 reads CGGGLGGGDDDTQYF. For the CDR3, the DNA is TGTGGCGGGGGGCTCGGGGGCGGTGACGATGATACCCAGTACTTC.

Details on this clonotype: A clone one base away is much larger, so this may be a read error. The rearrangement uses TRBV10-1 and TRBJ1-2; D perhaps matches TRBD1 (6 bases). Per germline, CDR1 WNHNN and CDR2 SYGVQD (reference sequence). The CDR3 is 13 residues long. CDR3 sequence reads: CTSSEGGAYGYTF. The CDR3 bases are TGCACCAGCAGCGAGGGGGGGGCCTATGGCTACACCTTC.

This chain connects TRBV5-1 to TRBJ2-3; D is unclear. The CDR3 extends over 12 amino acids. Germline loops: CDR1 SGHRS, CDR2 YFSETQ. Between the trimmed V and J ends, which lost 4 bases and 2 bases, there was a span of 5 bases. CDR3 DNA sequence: TGCGCCAGCAGCCTAAACACAGATACGCAGTATTTT. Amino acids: CASSLNTDTQYF.

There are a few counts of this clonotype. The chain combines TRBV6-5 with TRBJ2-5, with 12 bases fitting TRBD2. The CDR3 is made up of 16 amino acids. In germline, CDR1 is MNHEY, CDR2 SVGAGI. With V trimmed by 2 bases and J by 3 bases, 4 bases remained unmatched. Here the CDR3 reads CASSYGLAGTEETQYF. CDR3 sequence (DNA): TGTGCCAGCAGTTACGGACTAGCGGGGACTGAAGAGACCCAGTACTTC.

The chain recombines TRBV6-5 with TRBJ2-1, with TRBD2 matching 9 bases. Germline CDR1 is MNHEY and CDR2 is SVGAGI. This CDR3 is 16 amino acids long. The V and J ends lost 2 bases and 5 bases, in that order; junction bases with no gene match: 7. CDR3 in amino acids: CASSYGFGGGDNEQFF. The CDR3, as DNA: TGTGCCAGCAGTTACGGGTTTGGCGGGGGGGACAATGAGCAGTTCTTC.

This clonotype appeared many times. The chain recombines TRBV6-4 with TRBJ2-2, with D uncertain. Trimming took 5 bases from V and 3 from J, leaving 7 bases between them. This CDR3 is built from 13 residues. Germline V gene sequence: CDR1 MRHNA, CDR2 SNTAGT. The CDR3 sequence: CASSSLYTGELFF. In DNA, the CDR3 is TGTGCCAGCAGTTCCCTTTACACCGGGGAGCTGTTTTTT.

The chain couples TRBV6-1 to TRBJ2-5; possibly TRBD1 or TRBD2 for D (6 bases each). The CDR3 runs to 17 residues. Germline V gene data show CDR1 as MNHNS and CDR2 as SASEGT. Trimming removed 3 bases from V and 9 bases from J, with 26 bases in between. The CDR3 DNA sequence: TGTGCCAGCAGTGAGGGGCTGGGGGGCCGTGACCAAGGGTCCCAGTACTTC. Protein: CASSEGLGGRDQGSQYF.

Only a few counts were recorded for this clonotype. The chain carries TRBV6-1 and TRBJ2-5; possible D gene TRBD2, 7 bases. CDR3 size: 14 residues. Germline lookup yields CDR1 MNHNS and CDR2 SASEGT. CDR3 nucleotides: TGTGCGAGCCGCGGGGGCCGTGGGCAAGAGACCCAGTACTTC. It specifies CASRGGRGQETQYF.

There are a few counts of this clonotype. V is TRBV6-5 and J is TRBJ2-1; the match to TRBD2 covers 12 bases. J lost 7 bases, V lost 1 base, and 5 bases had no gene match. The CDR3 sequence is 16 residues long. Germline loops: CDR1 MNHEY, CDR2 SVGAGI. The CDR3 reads CASSYWGLAGSNEQFF. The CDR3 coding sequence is TGTGCCAGCAGTTACTGGGGACTAGCGGGCTCGAATGAGCAGTTCTTC.

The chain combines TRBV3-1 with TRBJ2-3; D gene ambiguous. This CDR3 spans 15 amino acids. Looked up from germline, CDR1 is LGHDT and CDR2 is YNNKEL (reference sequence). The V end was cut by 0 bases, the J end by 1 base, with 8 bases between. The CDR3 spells CASSQDRDRTDTQYF. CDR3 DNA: TGTGCCAGCAGCCAAGATAGAGACCGCACAGATACGCAGTATTTT.

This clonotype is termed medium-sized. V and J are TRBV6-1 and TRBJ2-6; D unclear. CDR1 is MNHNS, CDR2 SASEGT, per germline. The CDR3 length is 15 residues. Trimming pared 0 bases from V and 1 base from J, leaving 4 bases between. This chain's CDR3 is CASSEAGSGANVLTF. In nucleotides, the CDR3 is TGTGCCAGCAGTGAAGCAGGGTCTGGGGCCAACGTCCTGACTTTC.

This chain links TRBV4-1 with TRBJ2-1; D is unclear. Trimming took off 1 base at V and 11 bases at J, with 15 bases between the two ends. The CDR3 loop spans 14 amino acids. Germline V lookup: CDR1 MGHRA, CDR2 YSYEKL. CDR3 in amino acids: CASSQVPAPVKQFF. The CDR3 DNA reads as TGCGCCAGCAGCCAAGTTCCAGCACCCGTCAAGCAGTTCTTC.

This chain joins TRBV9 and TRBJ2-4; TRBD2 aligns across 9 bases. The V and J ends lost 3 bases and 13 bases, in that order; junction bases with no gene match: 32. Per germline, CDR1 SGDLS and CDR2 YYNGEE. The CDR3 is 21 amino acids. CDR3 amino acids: CASSGRGRGGLGRDAKDTQYF. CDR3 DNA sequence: TGTGCCAGCAGCGGACGCGGGCGGGGGGGCCTGGGGCGGGACGCCAAAGATACGCAGTACTTC. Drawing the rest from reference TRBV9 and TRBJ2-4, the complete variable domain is DSGVTQTPKHLITATGQRVTLRCSPRSGDLSVYWYQQSLDQGLQFLIQYYNGEERAKGNILERFSAQQFPDLHSELNLSSLELGDSALYFCASSGRGRGGLGRDAKDTQYFGAGTRLSVL.

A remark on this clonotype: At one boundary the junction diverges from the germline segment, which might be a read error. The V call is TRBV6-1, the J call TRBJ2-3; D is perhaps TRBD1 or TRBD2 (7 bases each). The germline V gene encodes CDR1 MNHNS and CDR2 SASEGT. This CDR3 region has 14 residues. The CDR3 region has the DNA TGTGGCAGCAGGGGAGCCGGGGGGACAGATACGCAGTATTTC. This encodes CGSRGAGGTDTQYF.

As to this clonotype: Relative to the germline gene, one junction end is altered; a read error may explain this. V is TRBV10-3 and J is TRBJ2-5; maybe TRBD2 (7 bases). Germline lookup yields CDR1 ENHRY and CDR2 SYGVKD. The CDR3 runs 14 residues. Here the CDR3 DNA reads TGTGCGGGGCGCGGGGGCCATAACCAAGATACCCAGTACTTC. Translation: CAGRGGHNQDTQYF.

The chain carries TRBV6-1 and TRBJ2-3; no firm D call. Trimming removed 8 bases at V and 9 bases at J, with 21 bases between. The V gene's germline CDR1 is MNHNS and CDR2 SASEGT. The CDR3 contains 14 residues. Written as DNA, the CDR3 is TGTGCCAGCTCGGCGCTGTTAACCAAAAACACGCAGTATTTT. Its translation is CASSALLTKNTQYF.

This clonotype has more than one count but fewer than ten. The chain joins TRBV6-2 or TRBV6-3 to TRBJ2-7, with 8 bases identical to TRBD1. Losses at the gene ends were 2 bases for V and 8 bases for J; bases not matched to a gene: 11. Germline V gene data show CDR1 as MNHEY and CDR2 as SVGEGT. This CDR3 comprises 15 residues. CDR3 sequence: CASSYQDRAGEKQYF. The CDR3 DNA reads TGTGCCAGCAGTTACCAGGACAGGGCTGGAGAGAAGCAGTACTTC.

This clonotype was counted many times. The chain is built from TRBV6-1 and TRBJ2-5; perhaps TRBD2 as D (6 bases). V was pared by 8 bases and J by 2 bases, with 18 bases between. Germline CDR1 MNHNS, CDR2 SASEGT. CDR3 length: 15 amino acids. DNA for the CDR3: TGTGCCAGCGGGTCGCACCGGGACTTTCAAGAGACCCAGTACTTC. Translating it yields CASGSHRDFQETQYF.

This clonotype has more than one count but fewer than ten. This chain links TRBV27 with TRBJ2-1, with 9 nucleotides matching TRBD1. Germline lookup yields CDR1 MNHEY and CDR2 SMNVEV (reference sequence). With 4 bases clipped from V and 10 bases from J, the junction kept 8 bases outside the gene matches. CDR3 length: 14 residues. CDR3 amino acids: CASSSRTGVLEQFF. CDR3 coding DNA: TGTGCCAGCAGTTCTCGGACAGGGGTATTGGAGCAGTTCTTC.

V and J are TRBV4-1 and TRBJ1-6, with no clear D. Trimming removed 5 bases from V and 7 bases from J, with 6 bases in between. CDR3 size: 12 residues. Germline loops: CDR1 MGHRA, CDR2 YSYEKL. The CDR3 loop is CASSYQNSPLHF. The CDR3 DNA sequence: TGCGCCAGCAGCTACCAAAATTCACCCCTCCACTTT.

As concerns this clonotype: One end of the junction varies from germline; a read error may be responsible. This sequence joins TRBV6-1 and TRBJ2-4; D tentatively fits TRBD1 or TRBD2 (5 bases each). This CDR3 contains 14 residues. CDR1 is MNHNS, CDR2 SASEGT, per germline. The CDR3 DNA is TGTGCCAGCAGGGGAGCGTGGGCGACAGACACTCAGTATTTC. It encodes CASRGAWATDTQYF.

CDR3 DNA sequence: TGTGCCAGCACTTCCCTCGGGGGAATCTCTGGCTACACCTTC. The encoded protein is CASTSLGGISGYTF. The J gene is TRBJ1-2, the V gene TRBV27; tentative D call: TRBD1 (5 bases). In germline, CDR1 is MNHEY, CDR2 SMNVEV (reference sequence). V lost 7 bases and J 7 bases, leaving 19 bases between the germline ends. The CDR3 is made up of 14 amino acids.

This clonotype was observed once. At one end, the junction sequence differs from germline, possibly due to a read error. The CDR3 protein is CGSSGHRGTNTQYF. As DNA, the CDR3 is TGCGGCAGCAGTGGCCATCGAGGCACAAACACGCAGTACTTC. This chain links TRBV10-1 with TRBJ2-1; D ambiguous. With the DNA end fitting TRBJ2-7 better, the J assignment may be wrong. Looked up from germline, CDR1 is WNHNN and CDR2 is SYGVQD (reference sequence). The CDR3 totals 14 residues.